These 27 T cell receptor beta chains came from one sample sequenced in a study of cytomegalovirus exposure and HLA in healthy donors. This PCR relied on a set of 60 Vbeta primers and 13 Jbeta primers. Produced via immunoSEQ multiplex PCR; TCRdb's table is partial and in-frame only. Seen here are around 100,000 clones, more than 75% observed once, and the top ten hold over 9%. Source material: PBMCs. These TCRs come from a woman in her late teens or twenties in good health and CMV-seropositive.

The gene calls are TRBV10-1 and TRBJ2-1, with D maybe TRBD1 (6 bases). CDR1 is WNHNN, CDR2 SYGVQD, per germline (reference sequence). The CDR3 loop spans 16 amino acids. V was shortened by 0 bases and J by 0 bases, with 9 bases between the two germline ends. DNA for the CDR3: TGCGCCAGCAGTGAGTCGCAGGGGAGCTCCTACAATGAGCAGTTCTTC. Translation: CASSESQGSSYNEQFF.

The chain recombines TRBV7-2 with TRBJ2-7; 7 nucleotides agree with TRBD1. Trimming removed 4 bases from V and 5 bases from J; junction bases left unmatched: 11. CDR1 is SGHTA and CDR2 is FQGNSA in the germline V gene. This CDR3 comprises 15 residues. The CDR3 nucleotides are TGTGCCAGCAGCTCCCCGGACAGGATTAGCCACGAGCAGTACTTC. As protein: CASSSPDRISHEQYF.

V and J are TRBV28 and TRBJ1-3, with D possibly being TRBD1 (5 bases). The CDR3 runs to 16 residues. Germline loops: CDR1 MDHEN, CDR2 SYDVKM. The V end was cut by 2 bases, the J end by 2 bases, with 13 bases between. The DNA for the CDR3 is TGTGCCAGCAGTTTAGGGGGGGATTACGCTGGAAACACCATATATTTT. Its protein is CASSLGGDYAGNTIYF.

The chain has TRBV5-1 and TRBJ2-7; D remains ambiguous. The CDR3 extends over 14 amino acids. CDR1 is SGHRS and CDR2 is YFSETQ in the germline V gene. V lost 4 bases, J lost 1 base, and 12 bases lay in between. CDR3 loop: CASSQLSHSYEQYF. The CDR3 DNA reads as TGCGCCAGCAGCCAGTTATCCCATTCCTACGAGCAGTACTTC.

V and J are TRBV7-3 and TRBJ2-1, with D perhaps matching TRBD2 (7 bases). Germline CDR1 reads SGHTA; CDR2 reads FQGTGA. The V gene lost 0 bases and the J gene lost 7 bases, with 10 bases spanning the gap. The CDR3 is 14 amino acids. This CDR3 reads CASSLTRGGNEQFF. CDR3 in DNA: TGTGCCAGCAGCTTAACGAGGGGGGGAAATGAGCAGTTCTTC.

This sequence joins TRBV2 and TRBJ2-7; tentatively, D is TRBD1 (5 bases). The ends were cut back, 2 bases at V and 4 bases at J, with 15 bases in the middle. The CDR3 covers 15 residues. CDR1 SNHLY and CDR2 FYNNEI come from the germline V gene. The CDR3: CASSEQAGIIYEQYF. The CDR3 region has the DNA TGTGCCAGCAGTGAACAGGCAGGGATCATTTACGAGCAGTACTTC.

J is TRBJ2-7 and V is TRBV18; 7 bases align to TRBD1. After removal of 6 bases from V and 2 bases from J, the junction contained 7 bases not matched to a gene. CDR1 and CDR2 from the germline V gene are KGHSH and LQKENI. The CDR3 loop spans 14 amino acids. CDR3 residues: CASSIRDSPYEQYF. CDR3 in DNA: TGTGCCAGCTCGATCCGGGACAGTCCCTACGAGCAGTACTTC. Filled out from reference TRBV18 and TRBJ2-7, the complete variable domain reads NAGVMQNPRHLVRRRGQEARLRCSPMKGHSHVYWYRQLPEEGLKFMVYLQKENIIDESGMPKERFSAEFPKEGPSILRIQQVVRGDSAAYFCASSIRDSPYEQYFGPGTRLTVT.

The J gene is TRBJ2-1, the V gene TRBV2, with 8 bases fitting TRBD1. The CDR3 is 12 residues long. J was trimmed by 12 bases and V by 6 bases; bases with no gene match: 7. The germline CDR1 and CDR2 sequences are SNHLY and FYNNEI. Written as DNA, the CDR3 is TGTGCCAGCAGGGAGGACAGGGTTGCGCAGTTCTTC. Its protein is CASREDRVAQFF.

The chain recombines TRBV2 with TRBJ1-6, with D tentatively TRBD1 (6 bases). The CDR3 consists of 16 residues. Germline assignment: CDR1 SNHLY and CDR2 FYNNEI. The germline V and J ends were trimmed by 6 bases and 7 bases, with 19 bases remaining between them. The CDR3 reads CASRRLSAQGNSPLHF. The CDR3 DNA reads TGTGCCAGCAGACGACTCAGCGCGCAGGGGAATTCACCCCTCCACTTT.

CDR3 in DNA: TGTGCCAGCAGTTACGCGCCGTCGAGCACTGAAGCTTTCTTT. As protein: CASSYAPSSTEAFF. The V gene is TRBV28, the J gene TRBJ1-1; no definite D call. The CDR3 sequence is 14 residues long. Trimming left V 4 bases short and J 4 bases short, with 13 bases between. Germline V gene sequence: CDR1 MDHEN, CDR2 SYDVKM.

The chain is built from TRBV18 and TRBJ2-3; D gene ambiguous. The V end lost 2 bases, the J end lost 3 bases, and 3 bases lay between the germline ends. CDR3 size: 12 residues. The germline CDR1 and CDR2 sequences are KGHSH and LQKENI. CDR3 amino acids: CASSPETDTQYF. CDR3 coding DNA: TGTGCCAGCTCACCAGAGACAGATACGCAGTATTTT.

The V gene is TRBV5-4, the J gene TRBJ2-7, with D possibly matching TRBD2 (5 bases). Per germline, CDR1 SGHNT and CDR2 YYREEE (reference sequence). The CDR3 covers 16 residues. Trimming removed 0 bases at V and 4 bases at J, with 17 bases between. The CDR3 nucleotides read TGTGCCAGCAGCTTGGTTGGTCGGCGGGTGACTTACGAGCAGTACTTC. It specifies CASSLVGRRVTYEQYF.

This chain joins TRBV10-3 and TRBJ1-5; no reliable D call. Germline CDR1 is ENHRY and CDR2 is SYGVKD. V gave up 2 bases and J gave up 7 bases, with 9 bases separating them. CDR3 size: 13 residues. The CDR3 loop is CAISEETRQPQHF. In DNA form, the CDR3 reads TGTGCCATCAGTGAGGAGACGAGGCAGCCCCAGCATTTT.

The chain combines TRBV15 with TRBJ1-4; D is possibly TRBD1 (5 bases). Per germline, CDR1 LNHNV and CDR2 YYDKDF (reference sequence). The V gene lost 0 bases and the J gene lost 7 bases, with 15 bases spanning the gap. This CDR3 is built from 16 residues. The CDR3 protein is CATSRDRGRGGEKLFF. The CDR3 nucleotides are TGTGCCACCAGCAGAGATCGGGGGAGGGGCGGTGAAAAACTGTTTTTT.

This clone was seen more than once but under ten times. The CDR3: CASSYSGGTEYEQYF. DNA for the CDR3: TGTGCCAGCAGTTACTCGGGCGGGACTGAATACGAGCAGTACTTC. The gene calls are TRBV6-6 and TRBJ2-7; D may be TRBD2 (6 bases). The CDR3 is made up of 15 amino acids. The V end lost 0 bases, the J end lost 4 bases, and 13 bases lay between the germline ends. CDR1 MNHNY and CDR2 SVGAGI come from the germline V gene (reference sequence).

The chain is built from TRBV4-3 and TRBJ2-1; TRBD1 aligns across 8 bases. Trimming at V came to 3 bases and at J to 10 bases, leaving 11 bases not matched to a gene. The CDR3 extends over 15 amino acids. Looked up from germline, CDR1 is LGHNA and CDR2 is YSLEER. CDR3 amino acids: CASSQPGAGGVEQFF. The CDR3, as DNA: TGCGCCAGCAGCCAGCCCGGGGCAGGGGGCGTAGAGCAGTTCTTC.

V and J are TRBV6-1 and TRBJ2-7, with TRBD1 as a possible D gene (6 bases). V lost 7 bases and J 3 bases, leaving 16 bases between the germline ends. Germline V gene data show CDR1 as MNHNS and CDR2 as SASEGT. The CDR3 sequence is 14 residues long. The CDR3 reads CASTRGSKGYEQYF. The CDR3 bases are TGTGCCAGCACCAGGGGTAGTAAAGGCTACGAGCAGTACTTC.

This CDR3 reads CASSLDRRPFF. DNA for the CDR3: TGTGCCAGCAGTCTAGACAGGAGACCGTTCTTC. The chain links TRBV5-5 to TRBJ2-1; a possible D gene is TRBD1 (6 bases). In germline, CDR1 is SGHKS, CDR2 YYEKEE (reference sequence). The CDR3 covers 11 residues. Trimming shortened V by 5 bases and J by 15 bases, and 15 bases separated the two germline ends.

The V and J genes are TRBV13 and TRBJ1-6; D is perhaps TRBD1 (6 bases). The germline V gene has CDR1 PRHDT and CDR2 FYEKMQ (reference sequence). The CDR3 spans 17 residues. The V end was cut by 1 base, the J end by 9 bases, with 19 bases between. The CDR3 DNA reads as TGTGCCAGCAGCTTAGAGGGGGAAGTAGGGCAAGGTTCACCCCTCCACTTT. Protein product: CASSLEGEVGQGSPLHF.

Written as DNA, the CDR3 is TGTGCCAGCTCACCCTCCGCGGCCGCTCGGGAAGAGACCCAGTACTTC. Its translation: CASSPSAAAREETQYF. The gene calls are TRBV18 and TRBJ2-5; D uncertain. Germline V gene lookup returns CDR1 KGHSH and CDR2 LQKENI. Trimming cost V 3 bases and J 3 bases, with 17 bases left between them. The CDR3 spans 16 residues.

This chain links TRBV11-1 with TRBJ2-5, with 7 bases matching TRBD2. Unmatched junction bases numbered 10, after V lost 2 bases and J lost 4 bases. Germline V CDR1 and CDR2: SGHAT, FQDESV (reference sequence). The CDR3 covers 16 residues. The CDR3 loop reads CASSLSLASGRETQYF. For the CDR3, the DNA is TGTGCCAGCAGCTTATCGTTGGCTAGCGGACGAGAGACCCAGTACTTC. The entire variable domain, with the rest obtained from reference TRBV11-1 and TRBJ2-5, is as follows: EAEVAQSPRYKITEKSQAVAFWCDPISGHATLYWYRQILGQGPELLVQFQDESVVDDSQLPKDRFSAERLKGVDSTLKIQPAELGDSAMYLCASSLSLASGRETQYFGPGTRLLVL.

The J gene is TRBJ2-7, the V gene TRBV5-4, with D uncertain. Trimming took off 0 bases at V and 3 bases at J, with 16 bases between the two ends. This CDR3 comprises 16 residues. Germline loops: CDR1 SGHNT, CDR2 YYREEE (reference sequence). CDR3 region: CASSLGETVALYEQYF. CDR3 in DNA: TGTGCCAGCAGCTTGGGTGAGACGGTAGCTCTCTACGAGCAGTACTTC.

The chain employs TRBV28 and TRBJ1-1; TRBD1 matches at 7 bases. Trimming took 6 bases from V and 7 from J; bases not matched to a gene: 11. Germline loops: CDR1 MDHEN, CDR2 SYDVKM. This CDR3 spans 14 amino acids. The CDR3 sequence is CASRPHSGQLEAFF. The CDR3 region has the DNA TGTGCCAGCAGACCCCACTCGGGACAGCTTGAAGCTTTCTTT.

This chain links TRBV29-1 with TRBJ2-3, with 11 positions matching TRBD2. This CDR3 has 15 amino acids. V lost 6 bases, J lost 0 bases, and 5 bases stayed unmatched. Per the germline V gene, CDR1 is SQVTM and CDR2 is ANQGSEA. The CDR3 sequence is CSVARLAGSTDTQYF. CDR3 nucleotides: TGCAGCGTCGCCAGACTAGCGGGGAGCACAGATACGCAGTATTTT.

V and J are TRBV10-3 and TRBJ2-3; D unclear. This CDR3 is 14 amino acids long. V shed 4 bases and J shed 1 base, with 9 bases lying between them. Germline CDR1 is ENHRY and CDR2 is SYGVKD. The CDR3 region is CAISARGGTDTQYF. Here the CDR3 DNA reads TGTGCCATCAGTGCGCGCGGAGGCACAGATACGCAGTATTTT.

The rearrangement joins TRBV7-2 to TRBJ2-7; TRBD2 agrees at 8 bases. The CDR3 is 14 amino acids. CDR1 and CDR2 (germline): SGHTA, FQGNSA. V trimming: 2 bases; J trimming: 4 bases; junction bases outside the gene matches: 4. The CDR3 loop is CASSLSRGEYEQYF. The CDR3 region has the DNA TGTGCCAGCAGCTTATCGCGGGGGGAGTACGAGCAGTACTTC.

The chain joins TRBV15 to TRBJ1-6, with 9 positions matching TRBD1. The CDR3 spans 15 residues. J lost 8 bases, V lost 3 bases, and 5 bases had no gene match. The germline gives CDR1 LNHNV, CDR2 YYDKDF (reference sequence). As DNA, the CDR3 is TGTGCCACCAGCAGGCCGGGACAGGGTTATTCACCCCTCCACTTT. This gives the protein CATSRPGQGYSPLHF.